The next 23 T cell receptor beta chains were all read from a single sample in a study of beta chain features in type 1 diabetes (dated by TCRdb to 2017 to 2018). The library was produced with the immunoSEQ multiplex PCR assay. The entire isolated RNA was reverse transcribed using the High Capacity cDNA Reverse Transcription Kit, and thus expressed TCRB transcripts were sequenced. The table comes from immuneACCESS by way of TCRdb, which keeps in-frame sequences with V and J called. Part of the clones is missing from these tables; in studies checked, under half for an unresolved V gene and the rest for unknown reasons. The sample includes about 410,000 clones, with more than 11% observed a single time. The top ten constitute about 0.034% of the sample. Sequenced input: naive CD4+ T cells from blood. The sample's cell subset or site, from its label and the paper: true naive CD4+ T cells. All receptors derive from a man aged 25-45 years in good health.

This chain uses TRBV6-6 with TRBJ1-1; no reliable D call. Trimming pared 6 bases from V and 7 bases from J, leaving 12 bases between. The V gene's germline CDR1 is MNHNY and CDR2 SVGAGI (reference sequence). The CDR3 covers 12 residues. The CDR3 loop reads CASSLQRDEAFF. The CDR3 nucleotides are TGTGCCAGCAGCCTACAGAGGGATGAAGCTTTCTTT.

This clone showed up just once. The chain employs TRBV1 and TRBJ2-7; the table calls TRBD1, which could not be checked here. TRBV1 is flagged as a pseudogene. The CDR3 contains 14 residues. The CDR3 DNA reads TGCGCCAGCAGCCGAGGACAGGCTACCTACGAGCAGTACTTC. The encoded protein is CASSRGQATYEQYF.

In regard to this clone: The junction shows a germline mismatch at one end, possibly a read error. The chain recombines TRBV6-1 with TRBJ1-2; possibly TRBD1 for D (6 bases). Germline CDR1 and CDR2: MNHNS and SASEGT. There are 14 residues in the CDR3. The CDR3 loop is CAGSTGLFDYGYTF. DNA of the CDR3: TGTGCCGGCAGCACAGGGCTCTTTGACTATGGCTACACCTTC.

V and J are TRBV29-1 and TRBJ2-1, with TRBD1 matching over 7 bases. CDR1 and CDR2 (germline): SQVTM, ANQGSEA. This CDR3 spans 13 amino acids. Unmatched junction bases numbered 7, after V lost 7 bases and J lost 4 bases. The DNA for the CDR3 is TGCAGCGCCGCGACAGGGCCTTACAATGAGCAGTTCTTC. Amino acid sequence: CSAATGPYNEQFF.

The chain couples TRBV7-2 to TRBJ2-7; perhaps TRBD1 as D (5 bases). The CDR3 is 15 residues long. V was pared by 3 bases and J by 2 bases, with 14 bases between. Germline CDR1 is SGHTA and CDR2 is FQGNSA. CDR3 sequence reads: CASSLTEYYTYEQYF. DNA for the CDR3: TGTGCCAGCAGCTTGACAGAGTACTATACCTACGAGCAGTACTTC.

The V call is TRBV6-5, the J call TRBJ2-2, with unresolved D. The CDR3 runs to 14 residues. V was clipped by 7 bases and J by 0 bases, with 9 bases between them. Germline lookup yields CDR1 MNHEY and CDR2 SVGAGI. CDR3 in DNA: TGTGCCAGCATGGACGGATCGAACACCGGGGAGCTGTTTTTT. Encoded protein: CASMDGSNTGELFF.

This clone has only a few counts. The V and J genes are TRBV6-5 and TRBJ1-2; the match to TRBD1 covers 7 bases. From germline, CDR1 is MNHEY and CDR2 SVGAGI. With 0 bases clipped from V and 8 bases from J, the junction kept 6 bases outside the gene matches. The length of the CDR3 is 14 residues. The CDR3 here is CASSYSRTGRGYTF. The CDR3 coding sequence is TGTGCCAGCAGTTACTCCCGGACAGGCCGGGGCTACACCTTC.

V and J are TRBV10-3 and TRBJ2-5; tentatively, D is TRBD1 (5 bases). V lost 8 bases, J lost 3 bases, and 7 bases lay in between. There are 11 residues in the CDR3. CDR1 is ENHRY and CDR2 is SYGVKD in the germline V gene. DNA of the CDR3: TGTGCCATCTCCAGGGAAGAGACCCAGTACTTC. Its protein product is CAISREETQYF.

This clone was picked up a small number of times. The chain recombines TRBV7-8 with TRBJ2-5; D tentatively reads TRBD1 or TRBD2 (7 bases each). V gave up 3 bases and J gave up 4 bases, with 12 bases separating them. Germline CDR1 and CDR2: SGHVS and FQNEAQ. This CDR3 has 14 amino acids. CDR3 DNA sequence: TGTGCCAGCAGCTTGGGCAGGGGGGGAGAGACCCAGTACTTC. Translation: CASSLGRGGETQYF.

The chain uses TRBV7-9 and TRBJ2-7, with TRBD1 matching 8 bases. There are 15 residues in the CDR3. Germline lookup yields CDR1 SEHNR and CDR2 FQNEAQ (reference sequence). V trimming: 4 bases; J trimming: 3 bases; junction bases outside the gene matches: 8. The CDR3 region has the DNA TGTGCCAGCAGCTCGGACAGGGTTTCGGGCTACGAGCAGTACGTC. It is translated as CASSSDRVSGYEQYV.

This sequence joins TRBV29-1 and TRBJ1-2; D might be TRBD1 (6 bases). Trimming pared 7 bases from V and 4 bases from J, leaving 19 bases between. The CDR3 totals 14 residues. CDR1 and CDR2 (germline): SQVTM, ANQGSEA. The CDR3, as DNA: TGCAGCGCCCAAGGCAGGGGATCAATCTATGGCTACACCTTC. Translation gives CSAQGRGSIYGYTF.

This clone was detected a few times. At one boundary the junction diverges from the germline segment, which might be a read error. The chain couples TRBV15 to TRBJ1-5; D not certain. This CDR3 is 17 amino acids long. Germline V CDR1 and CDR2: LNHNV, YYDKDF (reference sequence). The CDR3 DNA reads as TGTGCCACCAGCAGAGTGAAGGGAAACAGCGCAAATCGGCCCCAGCATTTT. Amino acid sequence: CATSRVKGNSANRPQHF.

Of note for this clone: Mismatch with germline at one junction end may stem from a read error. CDR3 nucleotide sequence: TGCAGTGCTGGACGGCACGCGATCTTC. Translated, it gives CSAGRHAIF. The chain couples TRBV20-1 to TRBJ2-1; D is unclear. Germline assignment: CDR1 DFQATT and CDR2 SNEGSKA (reference sequence). The CDR3 covers 9 residues.

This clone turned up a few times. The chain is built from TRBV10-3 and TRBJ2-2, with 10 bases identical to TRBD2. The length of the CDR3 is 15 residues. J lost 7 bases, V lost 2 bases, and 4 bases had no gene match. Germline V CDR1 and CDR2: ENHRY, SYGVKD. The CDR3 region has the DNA TGTGCCATCAGTGAGGAGGGACTAGCGAACGGGGAGCTGTTTTTT. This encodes CAISEEGLANGELFF.

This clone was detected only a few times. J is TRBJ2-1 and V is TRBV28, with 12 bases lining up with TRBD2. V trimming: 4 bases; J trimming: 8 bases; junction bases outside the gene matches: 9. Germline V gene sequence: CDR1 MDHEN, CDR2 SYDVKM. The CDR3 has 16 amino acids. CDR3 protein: CASSSILAGGKDEQFF. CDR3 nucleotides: TGTGCCAGCAGTTCGATACTAGCGGGAGGTAAGGATGAGCAGTTCTTC.

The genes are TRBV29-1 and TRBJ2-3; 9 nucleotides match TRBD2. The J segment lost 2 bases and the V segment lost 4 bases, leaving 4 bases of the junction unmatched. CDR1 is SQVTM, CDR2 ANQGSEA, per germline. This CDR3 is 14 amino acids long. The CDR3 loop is CSVVRGRVTDTQYF. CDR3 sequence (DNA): TGCAGCGTTGTGCGCGGGAGGGTCACAGATACGCAGTATTTT.

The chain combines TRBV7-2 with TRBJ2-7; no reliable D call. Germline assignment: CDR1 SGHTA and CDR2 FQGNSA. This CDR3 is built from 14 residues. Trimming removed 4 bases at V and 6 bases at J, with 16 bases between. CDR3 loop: CASSSAPLVSEQYF. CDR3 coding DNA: TGTGCCAGCAGCTCCGCCCCCCTAGTCAGCGAGCAGTACTTC.

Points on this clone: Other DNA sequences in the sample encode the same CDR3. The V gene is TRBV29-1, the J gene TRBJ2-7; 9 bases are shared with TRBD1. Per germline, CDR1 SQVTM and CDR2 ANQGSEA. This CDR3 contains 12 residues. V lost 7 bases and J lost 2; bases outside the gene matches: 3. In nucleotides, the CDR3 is TGCAGCGCACGGACAGGGGCCTACGAGCAGTACTTC. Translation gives CSARTGAYEQYF.

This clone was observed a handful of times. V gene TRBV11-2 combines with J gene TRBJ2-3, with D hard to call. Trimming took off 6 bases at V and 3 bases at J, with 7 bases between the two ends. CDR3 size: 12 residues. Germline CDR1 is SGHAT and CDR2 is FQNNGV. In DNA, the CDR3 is TGTGCCAGCAGAGATAGTACAGATACGCAGTATTTT. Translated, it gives CASRDSTDTQYF.

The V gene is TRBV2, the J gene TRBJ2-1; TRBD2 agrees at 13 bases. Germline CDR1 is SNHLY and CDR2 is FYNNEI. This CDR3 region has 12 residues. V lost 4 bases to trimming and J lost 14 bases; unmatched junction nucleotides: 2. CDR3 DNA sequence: TGTGCCAGCAGTGGACTAGCGGGAGGAAAGTTCTTC. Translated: CASSGLAGGKFF.

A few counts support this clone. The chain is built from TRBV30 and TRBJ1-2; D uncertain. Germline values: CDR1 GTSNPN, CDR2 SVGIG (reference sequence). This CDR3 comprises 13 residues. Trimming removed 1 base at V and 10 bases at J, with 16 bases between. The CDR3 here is CAWSESRYYDYTF. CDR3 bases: TGTGCCTGGAGTGAATCCAGGTACTACGACTACACCTTC.

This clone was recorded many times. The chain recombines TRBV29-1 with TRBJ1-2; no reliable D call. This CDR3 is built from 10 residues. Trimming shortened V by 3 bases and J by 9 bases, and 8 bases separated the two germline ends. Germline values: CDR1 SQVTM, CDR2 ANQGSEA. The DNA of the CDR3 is TGCAGCGTTGATGAGGGCCGCTACACCTTC. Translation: CSVDEGRYTF.

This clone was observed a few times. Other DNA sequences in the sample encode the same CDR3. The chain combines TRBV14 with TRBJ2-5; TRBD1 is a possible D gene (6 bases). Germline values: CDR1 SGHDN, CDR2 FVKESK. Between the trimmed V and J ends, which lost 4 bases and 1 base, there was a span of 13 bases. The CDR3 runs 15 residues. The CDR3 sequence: CASSRPGQLQETQYF. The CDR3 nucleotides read TGTGCCAGCAGCCGGCCAGGACAGCTCCAAGAGACCCAGTACTTC.